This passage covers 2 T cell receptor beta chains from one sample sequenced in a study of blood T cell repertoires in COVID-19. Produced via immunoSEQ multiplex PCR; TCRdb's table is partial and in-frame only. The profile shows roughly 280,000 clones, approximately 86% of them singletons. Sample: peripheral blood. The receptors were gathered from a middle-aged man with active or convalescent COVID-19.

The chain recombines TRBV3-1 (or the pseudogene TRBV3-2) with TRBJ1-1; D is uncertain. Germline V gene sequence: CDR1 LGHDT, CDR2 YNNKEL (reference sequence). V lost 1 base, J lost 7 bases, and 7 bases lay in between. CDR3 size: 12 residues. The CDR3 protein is CASSQGRIEAFF. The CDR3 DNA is TGTGCCAGCAGCCAAGGGCGGATTGAAGCTTTCTTT.

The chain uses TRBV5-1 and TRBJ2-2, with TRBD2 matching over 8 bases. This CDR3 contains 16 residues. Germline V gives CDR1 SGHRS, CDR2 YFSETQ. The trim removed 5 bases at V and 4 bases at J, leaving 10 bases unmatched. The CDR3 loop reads CASRRTGREVTGELFF. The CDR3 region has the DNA TGCGCCAGCAGGAGGACTGGGCGGGAGGTCACCGGGGAGCTGTTTTTT.